This TCR beta chain emerged from a study of blood T cell repertoires in COVID-19. In the source study's methods: Estimation of nucleated cell counts relied on the amplification of reference gene primers. Data came from immunoSEQ multiplex PCR; TCRdb stores just in-frame clones and leaves some out. Clone size and the V and J calls come from that table; the DNA yielded D and trimming. The data contain a few hundred thousand clones, approximately 90% of them singletons. With regard to this clone: The same CDR3 is also encoded by other DNA sequences in this sample.

V shed 3 bases, J shed 4 bases, and the junction held 4 bases outside the gene matches. Looked up from germline, CDR1 is MGHRA and CDR2 is YSYEKL. The CDR3 extends over 16 amino acids. Enrolled through a virtual design, the participants were between about 18 and 100 years of age and came from fewer than 30 US areas. The study assigned cohorts using participant-reported clinical history. The recovered donors of Cohort 3 showed two negative PCRs, clearance, or symptom resolution. The specimen was PBMCs or T cells enriched from blood (not recorded which). The TCR originated in a woman aged 30 to 39 who had recovered from COVID-19. The chain combines TRBV4-1 with TRBJ2-1; 12 nucleotides line up with TRBD2. CDR3 protein: CASSQELAGGYNEQFF. Written as DNA, the CDR3 is TGCGCCAGCAGCCAGGAACTAGCGGGGGGATACAATGAGCAGTTCTTC.